These 25 T cell receptor beta chains share one sample of origin, sequenced in a study of blood T cell repertoires in COVID-19. Generated by immunoSEQ multiplex PCR, the TCRdb table keeps only in-frame clones and is missing some. This sample has 250,000 to 350,000 clones, with approximately 85% found just once. The sample comprised peripheral blood. These receptor sequences come from a human donor with COVID-19, enrolled during active disease. The donor label of this sample is uncertain.

V and J are TRBV5-1 and TRBJ1-1; 9 positions match TRBD1. V lost 3 bases and J lost 5; bases outside the gene matches: 2. CDR1 is SGHRS and CDR2 is YFSETQ in the germline V gene. This CDR3 has 13 residues. The CDR3 bases are TGCGCCAGCAGCTGGACAGGGGTGACTGAAGCTTTCTTT. As protein: CASSWTGVTEAFF.

The chain uses TRBV11-2 and TRBJ2-5, with TRBD2 matching 9 bases. The germline V gene has CDR1 SGHAT and CDR2 FQNNGV. V lost 6 bases, J lost 4 bases, and 6 bases stayed unmatched. This CDR3 has 14 residues. CDR3: CASRGGLAVETQYF. For the CDR3, the DNA is TGTGCCAGCAGGGGGGGACTAGCAGTAGAGACCCAGTACTTC. The whole variable domain, remainder taken from reference TRBV11-2 and TRBJ2-5, is EAGVAQSPRYKIIEKRQSVAFWCNPISGHATLYWYQQILGQGPKLLIQFQNNGVVDDSQLPKDRFSAERLKGVDSTLKIQPAKLEDSAVYLCASRGGLAVETQYFGPGTRLLVL.

This clone showed up just a few times. This chain links TRBV28 with TRBJ1-6; 9 bases are shared with TRBD1. This CDR3 contains 15 residues. Per germline, CDR1 MDHEN and CDR2 SYDVKM. The V and J ends lost 6 bases and 8 bases, in that order; junction bases with no gene match: 8. For the CDR3, the DNA is TGTGCCAGCAGGGAAACCGGGACAGGGTATTCACCCCTCCACTTT. Its protein is CASRETGTGYSPLHF. Full variable domain (remainder filled in from reference TRBV28 and TRBJ1-6): DVKVTQSSRYLVKRTGEKVFLECVQDMDHENMFWYRQDPGLGLRLIYFSYDVKMKEKGDIPEGYSVSREKKERFSLILESASTNQTSMYLCASRETGTGYSPLHFGNGTRLTVT.

This clone is a singleton in its sample. Other DNA sequences in the same sample also yield this CDR3. The V and J genes are TRBV12-3 or TRBV12-4 and TRBJ2-7, with a possible D match to TRBD1 (6 bases). Trimming took 1 base from V and 2 from J, leaving 6 bases between them. The CDR3 has 13 amino acids. The CDR3 region is CASSLGDTYEQYF. The CDR3 DNA follows: TGTGCCAGCAGTTTAGGGGACACCTACGAGCAGTACTTC.

The chain joins TRBV9 to TRBJ1-6; 7 nucleotides agree with TRBD1. Germline CDR1 is SGDLS and CDR2 is YYNGEE. CDR3 length equals 14 residues. With 4 bases clipped from V and 9 bases from J, the junction kept 7 bases outside the gene matches. The DNA for the CDR3 is TGTGCCAGCAGCCTCAGACAGGGTGGTTCACCCCTCCACTTT. This translates into CASSLRQGGSPLHF.

This clone was observed a handful of times. This sequence joins TRBV6-6 and TRBJ1-6; no clear D. The CDR3 covers 13 residues. CDR1 and CDR2 (germline): MNHNY, SVGAGI (reference sequence). V gave up 4 bases and J gave up 5 bases, with 6 bases separating them. CDR3 sequence: CASSFENNSPLHF. The CDR3, as DNA: TGTGCCAGCAGTTTCGAGAATAATTCACCCCTCCACTTT.

This clone was seen a handful of times. V and J are TRBV10-3 and TRBJ2-3, with 15 bases that match TRBD2. The CDR3 has 16 amino acids. Germline CDR1 and CDR2: ENHRY and SYGVKD. The V segment lost 7 bases and the J segment 8 bases; nucleotides outside the gene matches: 10. CDR3 residues: CAINQGLAGGSGTQYF. The CDR3 DNA sequence: TGTGCCATCAACCAGGGACTAGCGGGAGGATCCGGTACGCAGTATTTT.

The chain employs TRBV6-5 and TRBJ1-6, with D hard to call. The CDR3 is made up of 14 amino acids. The germline V gene has CDR1 MNHEY and CDR2 SVGAGI. V lost 2 bases and J 5 bases, leaving 7 bases between the germline ends. CDR3 region: CASSYEGDNSPLHF. CDR3 sequence (DNA): TGTGCCAGCAGTTACGAGGGTGATAATTCACCCCTCCACTTT.

The chain has TRBV7-9 and TRBJ1-1; D call uncertain. Trimming removed 5 bases at V and 5 bases at J, with 12 bases between. Germline values: CDR1 SEHNR, CDR2 FQNEAQ (reference sequence). The CDR3 contains 13 residues. In DNA, the CDR3 is TGTGCCAGCAGCCTAGGCGGGGTTACTGAAGCTTTCTTT. As protein: CASSLGGVTEAFF.

This chain joins TRBV6-5 and TRBJ1-2; D possibly corresponds to TRBD1 (5 bases). Trimming cost V 8 bases and J 2 bases, with 15 bases left between them. The CDR3 is 14 residues long. The germline CDR1 and CDR2 sequences are MNHEY and SVGAGI. The CDR3 DNA follows: TGTGCCAGCGGGACTTACACCACGAACTATGGCTACACCTTC. This encodes CASGTYTTNYGYTF.

This rearrangement joins TRBV6-2 or TRBV6-3 to TRBJ2-7; D is undetermined. The ends were cut back, 2 bases at V and 2 bases at J, with 4 bases in the middle. The CDR3 length is 12 residues. Germline assignment: CDR1 MNHEY and CDR2 SVGEGT. The CDR3 reads CASSYGPYEQYF. The CDR3 nucleotides read TGTGCCAGCAGTTACGGCCCCTACGAGCAGTACTTC.

V gene TRBV7-2 combines with J gene TRBJ2-1; tentative D call: TRBD2 (5 bases). The germline V and J ends were trimmed by 0 bases and 2 bases, with 8 bases remaining between them. The CDR3 totals 15 residues. From germline, CDR1 is SGHTA and CDR2 FQGNSA. Here the CDR3 reads CASSLAKGAYNEQFF. The CDR3 DNA is TGTGCCAGCAGCTTAGCGAAGGGAGCCTACAATGAGCAGTTCTTC.

The genes are TRBV6-5 and TRBJ1-2, with D unclear. Between the trimmed V and J ends, which lost 7 bases and 4 bases, there was a span of 7 bases. Germline lookup yields CDR1 MNHEY and CDR2 SVGAGI. The CDR3 is 11 amino acids. The CDR3: CASTFLYGYTF. CDR3 sequence (DNA): TGTGCCAGCACCTTCCTCTATGGCTACACCTTC.

The V gene is TRBV11-3, the J gene TRBJ2-2, with 10 bases fitting TRBD2. The CDR3 length is 15 residues. The J segment lost 5 bases and the V segment lost 5 bases, leaving 5 bases of the junction unmatched. The germline CDR1 and CDR2 sequences are SGHNT and YENEEA. The CDR3 region has the DNA TGTGCCAGCAGCCCCGGACTAGCGGCTACCGGGGAGCTGTTTTTT. Its translation: CASSPGLAATGELFF.

This chain links TRBV19 with TRBJ1-1, with 7 bases lining up with TRBD1. From germline, CDR1 is LNHDA and CDR2 SQIVND (reference sequence). CDR3 size: 14 residues. V was pared by 4 bases and J by 8 bases, with 10 bases of the junction left unmatched. CDR3 nucleotides: TGTGCCAGTAGTAGTCAGACAGGGCACGGAGAAGCTTTCTTT. It codes for CASSSQTGHGEAFF. Based on the CDR3 plus reference TRBV19 and TRBJ1-1, the full variable domain is DGGITQSPKYLFRKEGQNVTLSCEQNLNHDAMYWYRQDPGQGLRLIYYSQIVNDFQKGDIAEGYSVSREKKESFPLTVTSAQKNPTAFYLCASSSQTGHGEAFFGQGTRLTVV.

The V gene is TRBV19, the J gene TRBJ1-2; TRBD1 might be the D (5 bases). V was cut by 3 bases and J by 2 bases, with 10 bases left in between. The V gene's germline CDR1 is LNHDA and CDR2 SQIVND (reference sequence). The CDR3 length is 14 residues. CDR3 DNA: TGTGCCAGTAGTATGTGGGGGGAGAACTATGGCTACACCTTC. The encoded protein is CASSMWGENYGYTF.

The chain is built from TRBV10-3 and TRBJ2-7; 7 nucleotides match TRBD2. Germline values: CDR1 ENHRY, CDR2 SYGVKD. V shed 0 bases and J 1 base; nucleotides not matched to a gene: 3. This CDR3 has 15 residues. Written as DNA, the CDR3 is TGTGCCATCAGTGAGTCGGCTAGCGGTTCCTACGAGCAGTACTTC. This translates into CAISESASGSYEQYF.

This chain uses TRBV7-2 with TRBJ1-4; possible D gene TRBD1, 5 bases. Germline assignment: CDR1 SGHTA and CDR2 FQGNSA. CDR3 length: 16 residues. Trimming cost V 5 bases and J 0 bases, with 13 bases left between them. The CDR3 is CASSPLRGSTNEKLFF. The CDR3 nucleotides are TGTGCCAGCAGCCCCCTTAGGGGATCAACTAATGAAAAACTGTTTTTT.

The chain has TRBV7-3 and TRBJ2-2; 15 bases are a match to TRBD2. The V gene end was trimmed by 5 bases and the J gene end by 4 bases; junction bases not matched to a gene: 8. The length of the CDR3 is 18 residues. Germline V gives CDR1 SGHTA, CDR2 FQGTGA. The CDR3 is CASSNPGLAGGVTGELFF. CDR3 DNA: TGTGCCAGCAGCAATCCGGGACTAGCGGGAGGAGTCACCGGGGAGCTGTTTTTT.

This sequence joins TRBV28 and TRBJ2-7, with D maybe TRBD2 (6 bases). Trimming shortened V by 4 bases and J by 3 bases, and 16 bases separated the two germline ends. Germline V lookup: CDR1 MDHEN, CDR2 SYDVKM. The CDR3 extends over 15 amino acids. The CDR3 region is CASSSPPGAGYEQYF. DNA of the CDR3: TGTGCCAGCAGTTCGCCCCCGGGAGCCGGCTACGAGCAGTACTTC.

V usage is TRBV18 and J usage is TRBJ2-7; possibly TRBD1 for D (6 bases). Germline loops: CDR1 KGHSH, CDR2 LQKENI. V was trimmed by 1 base and J by 2 bases, leaving 12 bases between them. The CDR3 spans 15 residues. In DNA, the CDR3 is TGTGCCAGCTCACCACGGACAGTTTCGACCTACGAGCAGTACTTC. Translation gives CASSPRTVSTYEQYF.

The J gene is TRBJ2-1, the V gene TRBV7-3; the match to TRBD2 covers 8 bases. The length of the CDR3 is 15 residues. The J segment lost 9 bases and the V segment lost 1 base, leaving 8 bases of the junction unmatched. The germline CDR1 and CDR2 sequences are SGHTA and FQGTGA. The CDR3: CASSLMAGGGGEQFF. CDR3 in DNA: TGTGCCAGCAGCTTAATGGCGGGAGGAGGGGGTGAGCAGTTCTTC.

V and J are TRBV29-1 and TRBJ1-6; 7 bases are a match to TRBD1. With 5 bases clipped from V and 6 bases from J, the junction kept 7 bases outside the gene matches. The V gene's germline CDR1 is SQVTM and CDR2 ANQGSEA. The CDR3 is 14 amino acids. As DNA, the CDR3 is TGCAGCGTTCGACAGGGAGGCCTTAATTCACCCCTCCACTTT. The encoded protein is CSVRQGGLNSPLHF. Filled out from reference TRBV29-1 and TRBJ1-6, the complete variable domain reads SAVISQKPSRDICQRGTSLTIQCQVDSQVTMMFWYRQQPGQSLTLIATANQGSEATYESGFVIDKFPISRPNLTFSTLTVSNMSPEDSSIYLCSVRQGGLNSPLHFGNGTRLTVT.

This chain uses TRBV9 with TRBJ1-1, with TRBD1 matching over 7 bases. V shed 3 bases, J shed 5 bases, and the junction held 10 bases outside the gene matches. The CDR3 loop spans 15 amino acids. The V gene's germline CDR1 is SGDLS and CDR2 YYNGEE. The CDR3 bases are TGTGCCAGCAGCGCAGACAGGGTTGGAAGGACTGAAGCTTTCTTT. Translation gives CASSADRVGRTEAFF. Full variable domain (missing parts from reference TRBV9 and TRBJ1-1): DSGVTQTPKHLITATGQRVTLRCSPRSGDLSVYWYQQSLDQGLQFLIQYYNGEERAKGNILERFSAQQFPDLHSELNLSSLELGDSALYFCASSADRVGRTEAFFGQGTRLTVV.

This chain links TRBV19 with TRBJ1-2, with D possibly being TRBD1 (5 bases). Trimming pared 7 bases from V and 1 base from J, leaving 16 bases between. This CDR3 spans 15 amino acids. Germline V lookup: CDR1 LNHDA, CDR2 SQIVND (reference sequence). The CDR3 nucleotides are TGTGCCAGTACCCCGGACACGAATATTAACTATGGCTACACCTTC. This translates into CASTPDTNINYGYTF.